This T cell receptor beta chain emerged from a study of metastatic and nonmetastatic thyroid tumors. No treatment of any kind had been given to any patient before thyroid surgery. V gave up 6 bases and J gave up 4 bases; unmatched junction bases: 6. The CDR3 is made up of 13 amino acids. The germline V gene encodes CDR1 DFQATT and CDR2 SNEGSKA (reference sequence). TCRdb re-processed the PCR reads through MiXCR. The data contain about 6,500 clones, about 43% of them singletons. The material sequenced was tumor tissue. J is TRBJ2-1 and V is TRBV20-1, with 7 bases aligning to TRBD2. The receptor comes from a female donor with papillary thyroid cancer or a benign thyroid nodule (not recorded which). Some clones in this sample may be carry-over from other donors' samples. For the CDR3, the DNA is TGCAGTGCGCGGGAGTCCTCTTACAATGAGCAGTTCTTC. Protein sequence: CSARESSYNEQFF.